A selection of T cell receptor beta chains follows, all from one sample in a study of shared clonotypes between healthy human individuals. The assay was immunoSEQ multiplex PCR, and TCRdb's table has in-frame clones only and misses some. There are about 870,000 clones in the sample; around 93% occur only once, and around 24% lies in the top ten. The source material was naive CD8+ T cells sorted from blood. These receptors were collected from a man in his thirties or forties in good health. The CDR3 runs from the conserved cysteine through the conserved F or W. D genes are given only for firm matches. Only some rows state a clone size, as once, few, many or a class for expanded clones.

V	size	D	J	DNA	CDR3
TRBV12-5	NA	TRBD2	TRBJ2-7	TGTGCTAGTGAGAAAGGACTAGCGGGAGGGCCAGAAGAGCAGTACTTC	CASEKGLAGGPEEQYF
TRBV5-5	NA	TRBD2	TRBJ2-7	TGTGCCAGCAGCTTGGTCCTTGGAGCGGGAGATGGCTACGAGCAGTACTTC	CASSLVLGAGDGYEQYF
TRBV28	NA	NA	TRBJ2-1	TGTGCCAGCAGCCCATTGAATGAGCAGTTCTTC	CASSPLNEQFF
TRBV10-3	NA	NA	TRBJ2-3	TGTGCCATCAGTGACCTCGTAGCGAGCACAGATACGCAGTATTTT	CAISDLVASTDTQYF
TRBV7-9	NA	NA	TRBJ1-1	TGTGCCAGCAGCTTACGGGACACGAACACTGAAGCTTTCTTT	CASSLRDTNTEAFF
TRBV7-6	NA	NA	TRBJ2-3	TGTGCCAGCAGCTTAGAAGAGGGGAGGACAGATACGCAGTATTTT	CASSLEEGRTDTQYF
TRBV12-5	NA	TRBD2	TRBJ2-7	TGTGCTAGTGGTTTGGTACGGGTAGCGGGAGCTAATATTTCCTACGAGCAGTACTTC	CASGLVRVAGANISYEQYF
TRBV14	once	NA	TRBJ1-1	TGTGCCAGCAGCGAAGCGTCAATGGTGAACACTGAAGCTTTCTTT	CASSEASMVNTEAFF
TRBV2	NA	NA	TRBJ2-1	TGTGCCAGCAAGGGTACTAGTCCATACAATGAGCAGTTCTTC	CASKGTSPYNEQFF
TRBV6-5	NA	TRBD1	TRBJ1-5	TGTGCCAGCAGTTCGGGACAGGGGGGCAATCAGCCCCAGCATTTT	CASSSGQGGNQPQHF
TRBV6-1	NA	NA	TRBJ1-1	TGTGCCAGCAGTGAAGTGGACCCCTACAGGAGCCAGGACCAGAGGACTGAAGCTTTCTTT	CASSEVDPYRSQDQRTEAFF
TRBV5-1	NA	NA	TRBJ1-2	TGCGCCAGCAGCTTGGCCTGGCGGGAGCTCAAGTATGGCTACACCTTC	CASSLAWRELKYGYTF
TRBV7-9	NA	NA	TRBJ2-3	TGTGCCAGCAGCTTAGACCCATCCGATACGCAGTATTTT	CASSLDPSDTQYF
TRBV25-1	NA	NA	TRBJ2-7	TGTGCCAGCAGTGCGGGGGCGGATGACGAGCAGTACTTC	CASSAGADDEQYF
TRBV7-6	NA	NA	TRBJ2-2	TGTGCCAGCAGCCCCCAAAGGGGGACCTTGAACACCGGGGAGCTGTTTTTT	CASSPQRGTLNTGELFF
TRBV4-1	NA	NA	TRBJ2-1	TGCGCCAGCAGCCAAGAGCTGAGGACCGGGACTTACAATGAGCAGTTCTTC	CASSQELRTGTYNEQFF
TRBV5-1	NA	TRBD1	TRBJ2-3	TGCGCCAGCAGCTTGGGACAGGGCCCAGATACGCAGTATTTT	CASSLGQGPDTQYF
TRBV11-2	NA	NA	TRBJ2-2	TGTGCCAGCAGCTTAATGAGTAACACCGGGGAGCTGTTTTTT	CASSLMSNTGELFF
TRBV27	NA	NA	TRBJ2-7	TGTGCCAGCAGCCGGGGATATGGCGAGCAGTACTTC	CASSRGYGEQYF
TRBV28	once	NA	TRBJ2-4	TGTGCCACCCAAGTCCGATACACGGCTGGGAGGAACATTCAGTACTTC	CATQVRYTAGRNIQYF
TRBV7-9	NA	TRBD2	TRBJ2-5	TGTGCCAGCAGCCCTCGGACTAGCGGGAGGGCACAAGAGACCCAGTACTTC	CASSPRTSGRAQETQYF
TRBV5-4	NA	NA	TRBJ2-3	TGTGCCAGCGTAGGGCCAGGGGCAGATACGCAGTATTTT	CASVGPGADTQYF
TRBV2	NA	NA	TRBJ2-7	TGTGCCAGCAGCACCAACCGGGTGGAGATAACCTACGAGCAGTACTTC	CASSTNRVEITYEQYF
TRBV2	NA	TRBD1	TRBJ2-5	TGTGCCAGCAGTGCGCGTCAGGGGGCGGTTGTAGGAGAGACCCAGTACTTC	CASSARQGAVVGETQYF
TRBV7-3	NA	NA	TRBJ1-1	TGTGCCAGCAGGGTATTTGTCACTGAAGCTTTCTTT	CASRVFVTEAFF
TRBV5-5	once	TRBD1	TRBJ2-2	TGTGCCAGCAGCTTGAGGGACAGGCCGAACACCGGGGAGCTGTTTTTT	CASSLRDRPNTGELFF
TRBV7-6	NA	NA	TRBJ2-1	TGTGCCAGCAGCTTAGCGACCAGGGGATACAATGAGCAGTTCTTC	CASSLATRGYNEQFF
TRBV29-1	NA	TRBD2	TRBJ2-3	TGCAGCGCCACGTCGCGGGTATCGGGACTAAGGTTCACAGATACGCAGTATTTT	CSATSRVSGLRFTDTQYF
TRBV27	once	NA	TRBJ2-1	TGTGCCAGCTCCCCTTTGGCAGGGAGCAATGAGCAGTTCTTC	CASSPLAGSNEQFF
TRBV5-5	NA	NA	TRBJ2-7	TGTGCCAGCAGCTTGGGCCATACGGACTACGAGCAGTACTTC	CASSLGHTDYEQYF
TRBV1	once	NA	TRBJ2-7	TGCACCAGCAGCCAAGTGCGTTCCTACGAGCAGTACTTC	CTSSQVRSYEQYF
TRBV6-5	NA	NA	TRBJ1-1	TGTGCCAGCAGTTACTCTGACAGTCCTACTGAAGCTTTCTTT	CASSYSDSPTEAFF
TRBV30	NA	NA	TRBJ2-7	TGTGCCTGGAGTGAAGGGGAGTACGAGCAGTACTTC	CAWSEGEYEQYF
TRBV5-6	NA	NA	TRBJ2-1	TGTGCCAGCAGCTTGGCGACAGGATACAATGAGCAGTTCTTC	CASSLATGYNEQFF
TRBV27	NA	NA	TRBJ1-5	TGTGCCAGCAGTTTATCGGGTTTTTTAGCGCCCCAGCATTTT	CASSLSGFLAPQHF
TRBV7-3	once	NA	TRBJ2-3	TGTGCCAGCAGTCCTTATTTGGGGGGCACAGATACGCAGTATTTT	CASSPYLGGTDTQYF
TRBV4-1	NA	NA	TRBJ1-1	TGCGCCAGCAGCCTTCAAAGAAACACTGAAGCTTTCTTT	CASSLQRNTEAFF
TRBV2	once	NA	TRBJ1-1	TGTGCCAGCAAGGTGAACACTGAAGCTTTCTTT	CASKVNTEAFF
TRBV7-9	NA	NA	TRBJ2-5	TGTGCCAGCAGCTTAGCGGGAGGCGGGCGAGAGACCCAGTACTTC	CASSLAGGGRETQYF
TRBV6-4	NA	TRBD1	TRBJ2-3	TGTGCCAGCAGCCTAGACAGGGGCGGAACAGATACGCAGTATTTT	CASSLDRGGTDTQYF
TRBV10-2	NA	TRBD2	TRBJ2-1	TGCGCCAGCAGCCTAGCGGGAGGCAATGAGCAGTTCTTC	CASSLAGGNEQFF
TRBV7-3	once	NA	TRBJ2-1	TGTGCCAGCAGTCTCCGACTGGATTACAATGAGCAGTTCTTC	CASSLRLDYNEQFF
TRBV27	once	NA	TRBJ1-1	TGTGCCAGCAGTTTATCGGGGGGCGACAAGACATTTGAAGCTTTCTTT	CASSLSGGDKTFEAFF
TRBV18	NA	NA	TRBJ1-5	TGTGCCAGCTCACCACCGCAAGGGGCTTTCAATCAGCCCCAGCATTTT	CASSPPQGAFNQPQHF
TRBV29-1	NA	TRBD1	TRBJ1-1	TGTATGACGGAGGGGGCGTACACTGAAGCTTTCTTT	CMTEGAYTEAFF
TRBV6-1	NA	NA	TRBJ1-5	TGTGCCAGCAGTCTCGCAGCCTGGGTCAATCAGCCCCAGCATTTT	CASSLAAWVNQPQHF
TRBV5-1	NA	TRBD2	TRBJ2-7	TGCGCCAGCAGCCTCCTAGCGGGACGCGACCCCGAGCAGTACTTC	CASSLLAGRDPEQYF
TRBV19	NA	TRBD2	TRBJ2-1	TGTGCCAGTAGTATGGGAGGGAACCCTTACAATGAGCAGTTCTTC	CASSMGGNPYNEQFF
TRBV19	NA	TRBD1	TRBJ1-4	TGTGCCAGTAGCCAGGACAGGGCGGGAACTAATGAAAAACTGTTTTTT	CASSQDRAGTNEKLFF
TRBV6-5	NA	NA	TRBJ2-3	TGTGCCAGCAGTTACTTGGCAGGGGGCACAGATACGCAGTATTTT	CASSYLAGGTDTQYF
TRBV4-2	NA	NA	TRBJ2-2	TGTGCCAGCAGCCTAGAGGGGGGGACCGCGAACACCGGGGAGCTGTTTTTT	CASSLEGGTANTGELFF
TRBV6-1	NA	NA	TRBJ1-1	TGTGCCAGCCGGGGGAGGGGCTACACTGAAGCTTTCTTT	CASRGRGYTEAFF
TRBV14	NA	NA	TRBJ2-7	TGTGCCAGCAGCCCGAGGCTCGGACTACGGTCCTACGAGCAGTACTTC	CASSPRLGLRSYEQYF